The sample holds one count of the clone carrying this TCR beta chain. The assay was immunoSEQ multiplex PCR, and TCRdb's table has in-frame clones only and misses some. The sample records some 2,100,000 clones, 90% to 95% being singletons. The sample originates from a study of shared clonotypes between healthy human individuals. As for the study in general: A couple of women and three men aged 18 to 49 served as donors.

CD45RO-negative cells were positively selected for CCR7, leaving out terminally differentiated effector memory CD45RA+ cells. Donors comprised only Caucasian adults living in Nashville, Tennessee. The sample was naive CD8+ T cells from PBMCs. The source of this sequence is a man aged 18 to 29 in good health. Some clones in this sample may be carry-over from other donors' samples.

The CDR3 here is CASSQERRESSDTQYF. The CDR3 DNA sequence: TGCGCCAGCAGCCAAGAACGCCGGGAGAGCTCAGATACGCAGTATTTT. V usage is TRBV4-3 and J usage is TRBJ2-3, with TRBD2 as a possible D gene (6 bases). From germline, CDR1 is LGHNA and CDR2 YSLEER. The CDR3 totals 16 residues. V was clipped by 0 bases and J by 4 bases, with 14 bases between them.